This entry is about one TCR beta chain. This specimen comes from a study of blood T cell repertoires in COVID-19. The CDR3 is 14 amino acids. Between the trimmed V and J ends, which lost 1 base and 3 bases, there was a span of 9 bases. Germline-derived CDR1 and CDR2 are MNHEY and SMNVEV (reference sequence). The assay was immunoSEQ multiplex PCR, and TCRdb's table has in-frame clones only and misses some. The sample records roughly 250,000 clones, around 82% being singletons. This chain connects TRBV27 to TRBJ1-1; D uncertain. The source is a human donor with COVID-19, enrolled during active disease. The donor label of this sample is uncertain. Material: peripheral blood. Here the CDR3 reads CASSLLLADTEAFF. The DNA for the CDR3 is TGTGCCAGCAGTTTATTATTAGCGGACACTGAAGCTTTCTTT.